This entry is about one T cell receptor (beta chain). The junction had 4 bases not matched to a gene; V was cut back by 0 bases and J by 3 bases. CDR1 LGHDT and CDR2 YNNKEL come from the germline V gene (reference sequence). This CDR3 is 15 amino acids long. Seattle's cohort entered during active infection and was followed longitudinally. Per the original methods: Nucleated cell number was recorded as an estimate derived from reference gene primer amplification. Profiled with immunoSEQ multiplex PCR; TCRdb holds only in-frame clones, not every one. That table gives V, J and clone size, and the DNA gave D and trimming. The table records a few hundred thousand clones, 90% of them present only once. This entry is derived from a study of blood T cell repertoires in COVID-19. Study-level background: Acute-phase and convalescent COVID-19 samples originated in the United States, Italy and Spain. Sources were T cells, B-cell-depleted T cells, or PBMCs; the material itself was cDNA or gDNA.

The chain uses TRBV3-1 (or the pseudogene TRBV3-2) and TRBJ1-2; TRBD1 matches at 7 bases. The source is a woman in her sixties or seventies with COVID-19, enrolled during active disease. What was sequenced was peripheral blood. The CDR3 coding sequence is TGTGCCAGCAGCCAAGATCAGGACAGGTACTATGGCTACACCTTC. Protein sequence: CASSQDQDRYYGYTF.